The clone carrying this TCR beta chain was detected many times. What it recognizes is unknown. The authors prepared the TCRbeta library with unique molecular identifiers. TCRdb reanalysed the PCR reads using MiXCR and keeps one entry per CDR3 protein. The sample yields some 150,000 distinct CDR3 sequences, around 8.8% seen once. The sample comes from a study of T-cell reconstitution after alpha-beta-depleted transplantation in children. Findings of the study overall: Fresh T-cell production supplied most of the T-cell counts and diversity seen one year after transplant. There were some patients whose high TCRbeta diversity at day 60 came from surviving recipient T cells and thymic progenitors. Roughly two months post-transplant, alpha-beta T cells reportedly originated from several hundred graft clones that had expanded.

The receptor was isolated from a female patient aged 2-15 years who had a stem cell transplant for congenital amegakaryocytic thrombocytopenia, so the T cells may come from the graft donor. This material consisted of PBMCs, mostly from graft donor cells, taken 180 days after TCRalphabeta/CD19-depleted stem cell transplant.

The CDR3 DNA reads as TGCAGCGTTGAAGATAGACCGGGAAACACCATATATTTT. This codes for CSVEDRPGNTIYF. The V and J genes are TRBV29-1 and TRBJ1-3; no reliable D call. The germline V gene encodes CDR1 SQVTM and CDR2 ANQGSEA. Trimming stripped 0 bases from V and 4 bases from J, with 7 bases between. The CDR3 is 13 amino acids.